This entry concerns a single T cell receptor beta chain. Its specificity is not known. The CDR3 contains 13 residues. V was shortened by 4 bases and J by 8 bases, with 12 bases between the two germline ends. Germline loops: CDR1 MNHEY, CDR2 SVGAGI. Samples were taken at baseline and on day 1 of cycles 4 and 7. The data belong to a study of OX40 agonist ivuxolimab in advanced cancers. Study at large: Dose-escalation patients had hepatocellular carcinoma, melanoma, renal cell or head and neck cancer. Study observations and caveats: Among patients with partial responses at 0.1-3.0 mg/kg, clonal expansion was among the lowest.

The table came from immunoSEQ multiplex PCR; TCRdb's copy has only in-frame clones and leaves some out. The sample has tens of thousands of clones, 75% to 85% seen once. The specimen comprised CD4+ or CD8+ T cells sorted from blood, sampled in a trial of the OX40 agonist ivuxolimab. The TCR originated in an adult with an advanced solid tumor such as melanoma, head and neck, liver or kidney cancer. V usage is TRBV6-5 and J usage is TRBJ1-3, with D perhaps matching TRBD1 (5 bases). CDR3 nucleotide sequence: TGTGCCAGCAGTTTACAGGTCGGAGACACCATATATTTT. Protein sequence: CASSLQVGDTIYF.